This T cell receptor beta chain is from a study of T cell responses to AZD1222 COVID-19 vaccine. General study results and limits: With dominance at 160-218 and 743-854, vaccine-associated CD4 TCRs spanned spike. In all cases, repertoires were sampled only after the peak T cell response. The number of AZD1222 recipients seropositive at baseline was only 6 or 7.

On this clone: No antigen is known for it.

Libraries were prepared by immunoSEQ multiplex PCR; TCRdb keeps only in-frame clonotypes and omits some of them. The sample holds 75,000 to 80,000 clones; around three quarters are singletons and the top ten take 25% to 30%. The CDR3 runs to 13 residues. V shed 4 bases and J 4 bases; nucleotides not matched to a gene: 0. The sequenced sample was peripheral blood, obtained 28 days after the second dose of the MenACWY control vaccine. This clonotype was sampled from an adult who received the MenACWY meningococcal vaccine as a control. The rearrangement joins TRBV12-3 or TRBV12-4 to TRBJ1-1, with 10 bases that match TRBD1. CDR3 coding DNA: TGTGCCAGCAGTTGGACAGGGGGCACTGAAGCTTTCTTT. This gives the protein CASSWTGGTEAFF.